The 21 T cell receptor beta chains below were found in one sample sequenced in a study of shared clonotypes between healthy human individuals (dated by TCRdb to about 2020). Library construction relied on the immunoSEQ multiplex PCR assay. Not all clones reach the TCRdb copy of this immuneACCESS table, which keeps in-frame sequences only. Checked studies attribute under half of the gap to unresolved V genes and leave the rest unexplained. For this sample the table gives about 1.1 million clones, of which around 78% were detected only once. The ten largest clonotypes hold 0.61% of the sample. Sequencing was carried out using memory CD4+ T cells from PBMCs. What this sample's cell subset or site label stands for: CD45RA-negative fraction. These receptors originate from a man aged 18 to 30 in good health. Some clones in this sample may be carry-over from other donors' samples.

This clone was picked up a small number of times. The CDR3 DNA reads TGCGCCAGCAGCCAAGACCACTCTGGAAACACCATATATTTT. Protein product: CASSQDHSGNTIYF. The V gene is TRBV4-3, the J gene TRBJ1-3; no clear D gene. The V end was cut by 0 bases, the J end by 0 bases, with 3 bases between. This CDR3 spans 14 amino acids. CDR1 LGHNA and CDR2 YSLEER come from the germline V gene.

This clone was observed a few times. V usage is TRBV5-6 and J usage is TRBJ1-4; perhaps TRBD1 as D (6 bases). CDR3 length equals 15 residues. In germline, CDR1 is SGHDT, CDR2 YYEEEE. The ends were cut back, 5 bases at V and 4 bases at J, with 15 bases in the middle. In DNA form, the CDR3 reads TGTGCCAGCAGATCCTCAGGACAGTATAATGAAAAACTGTTTTTT. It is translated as CASRSSGQYNEKLFF.

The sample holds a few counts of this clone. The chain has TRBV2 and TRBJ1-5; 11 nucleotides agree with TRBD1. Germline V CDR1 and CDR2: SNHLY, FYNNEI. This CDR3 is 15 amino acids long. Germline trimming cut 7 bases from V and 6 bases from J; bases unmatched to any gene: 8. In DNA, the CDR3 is TGTGCCAGCAAGAGCCAAGGGACAGGGGGTCAGCCCCAGCATTTT. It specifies CASKSQGTGGQPQHF.

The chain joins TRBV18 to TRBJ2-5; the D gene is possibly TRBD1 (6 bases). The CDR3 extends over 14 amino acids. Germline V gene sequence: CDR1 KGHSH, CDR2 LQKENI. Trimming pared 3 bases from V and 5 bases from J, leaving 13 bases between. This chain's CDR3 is CASSPRGGEETQYF. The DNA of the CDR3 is TGTGCCAGCTCACCTCGAGGGGGAGAGGAGACCCAGTACTTC.

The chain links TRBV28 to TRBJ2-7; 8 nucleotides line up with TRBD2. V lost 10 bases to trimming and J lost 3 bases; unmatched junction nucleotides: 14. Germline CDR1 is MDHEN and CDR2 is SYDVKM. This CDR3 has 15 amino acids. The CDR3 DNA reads TGTGCCACCTCTCGTACGGCTAGCGGGCTCTACGAGCAGTACTTC. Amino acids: CATSRTASGLYEQYF.

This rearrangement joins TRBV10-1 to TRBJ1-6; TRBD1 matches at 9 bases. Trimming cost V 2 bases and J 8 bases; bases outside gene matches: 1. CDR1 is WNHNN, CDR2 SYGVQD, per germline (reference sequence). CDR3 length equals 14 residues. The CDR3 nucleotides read TGCGCCAGCAGTGAGGGACAGGGGTATTCACCCCTCCACTTT. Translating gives CASSEGQGYSPLHF.

The chain's CDR3 is CASSSGTGGREQYF. The CDR3 region has the DNA TGTGCCAGCAGCTCCGGGACAGGGGGCCGCGAGCAGTACTTC. This chain connects TRBV6-5 to TRBJ2-7, with 12 bases identical to TRBD1. The germline V gene encodes CDR1 MNHEY and CDR2 SVGAGI. The CDR3 sequence is 14 residues long. J was trimmed by 6 bases and V by 6 bases; bases with no gene match: 6.

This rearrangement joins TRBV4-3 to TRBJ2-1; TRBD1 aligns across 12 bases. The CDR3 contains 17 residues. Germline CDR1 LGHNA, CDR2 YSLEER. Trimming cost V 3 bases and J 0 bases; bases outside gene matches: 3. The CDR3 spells CASSHGTGGSSYNEQFF. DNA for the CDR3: TGCGCCAGCAGCCACGGGACAGGGGGCAGCTCCTACAATGAGCAGTTCTTC.

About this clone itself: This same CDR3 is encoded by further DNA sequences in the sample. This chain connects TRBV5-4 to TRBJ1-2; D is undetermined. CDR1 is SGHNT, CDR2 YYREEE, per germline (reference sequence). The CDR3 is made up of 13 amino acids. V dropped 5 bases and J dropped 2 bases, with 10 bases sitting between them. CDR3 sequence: CASSPEDNYGYTF. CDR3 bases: TGTGCCAGCAGTCCAGAAGACAACTATGGCTACACCTTC.

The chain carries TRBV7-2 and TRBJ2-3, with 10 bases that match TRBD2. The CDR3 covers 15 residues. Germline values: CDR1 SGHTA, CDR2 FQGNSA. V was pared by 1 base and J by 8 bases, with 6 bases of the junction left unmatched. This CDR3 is CASSLGLAGEGTQYF. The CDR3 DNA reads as TGTGCCAGCAGCTTAGGGCTAGCGGGAGAAGGTACGCAGTATTTT.

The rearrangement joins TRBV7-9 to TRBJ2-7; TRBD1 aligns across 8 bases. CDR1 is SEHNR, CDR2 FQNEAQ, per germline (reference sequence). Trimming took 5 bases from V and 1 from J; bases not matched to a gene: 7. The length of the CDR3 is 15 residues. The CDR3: CASSMGQVPSYEQYF. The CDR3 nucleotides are TGTGCCAGCAGCATGGGACAGGTGCCTTCCTACGAGCAGTACTTC.

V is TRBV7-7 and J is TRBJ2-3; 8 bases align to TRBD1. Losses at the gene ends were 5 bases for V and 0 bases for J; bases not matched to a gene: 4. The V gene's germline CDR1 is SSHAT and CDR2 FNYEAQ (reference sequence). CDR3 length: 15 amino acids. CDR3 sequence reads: CASSDGQGSTDTQYF. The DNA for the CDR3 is TGTGCCAGCAGCGACGGACAGGGCAGCACAGATACGCAGTATTTT.

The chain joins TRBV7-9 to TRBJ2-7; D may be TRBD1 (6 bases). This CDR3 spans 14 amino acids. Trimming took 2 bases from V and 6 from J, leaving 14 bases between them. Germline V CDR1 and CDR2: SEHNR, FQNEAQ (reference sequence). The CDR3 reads CASSLPGSGVEQYF. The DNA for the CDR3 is TGTGCCAGCAGCTTACCAGGGTCAGGGGTCGAGCAGTACTTC.

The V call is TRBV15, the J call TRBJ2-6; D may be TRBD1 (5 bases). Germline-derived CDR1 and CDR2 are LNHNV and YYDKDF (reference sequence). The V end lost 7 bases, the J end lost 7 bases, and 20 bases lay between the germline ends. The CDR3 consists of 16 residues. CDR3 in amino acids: CATTPGRQPKANVLTF. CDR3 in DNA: TGTGCCACCACCCCAGGTAGACAGCCTAAAGCCAACGTCCTGACTTTC.

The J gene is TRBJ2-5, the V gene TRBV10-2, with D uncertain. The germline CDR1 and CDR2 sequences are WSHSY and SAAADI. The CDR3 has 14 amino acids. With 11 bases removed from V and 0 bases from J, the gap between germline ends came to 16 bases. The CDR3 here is CARPRHPYQETQYF. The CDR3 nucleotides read TGCGCCCGACCCCGGCATCCGTACCAAGAGACCCAGTACTTC.

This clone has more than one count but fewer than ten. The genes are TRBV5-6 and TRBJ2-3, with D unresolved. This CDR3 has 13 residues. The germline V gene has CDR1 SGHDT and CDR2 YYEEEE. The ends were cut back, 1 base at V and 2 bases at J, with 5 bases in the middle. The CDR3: CASSLTDTDTQYF. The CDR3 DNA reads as TGTGCCAGCAGCTTGACGGACACAGATACGCAGTATTTT.

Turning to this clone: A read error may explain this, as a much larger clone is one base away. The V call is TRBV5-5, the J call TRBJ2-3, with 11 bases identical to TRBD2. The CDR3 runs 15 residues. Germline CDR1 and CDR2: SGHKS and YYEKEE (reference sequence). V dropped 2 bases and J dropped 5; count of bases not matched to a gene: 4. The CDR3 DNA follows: TGTGCCAGCAGCTTACTAGCGGGAGCGGGAGATACGCAGTATTTT. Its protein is CASSLLAGAGDTQYF.

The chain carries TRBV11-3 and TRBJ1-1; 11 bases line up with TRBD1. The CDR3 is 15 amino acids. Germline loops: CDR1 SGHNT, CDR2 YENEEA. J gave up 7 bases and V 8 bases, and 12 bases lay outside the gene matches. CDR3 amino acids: CASGNSGTGGGEAFF. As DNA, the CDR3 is TGTGCCAGCGGCAACTCCGGGACAGGGGGAGGTGAAGCTTTCTTT.

The DNA for the CDR3 is TGTGCCAGCAGTTTACAGGCAATCTCCTACGAGCAGTACTTC. It is translated as CASSLQAISYEQYF. This chain uses TRBV5-6 with TRBJ2-7, with D possibly matching TRBD1 (5 bases). This CDR3 has 14 amino acids. Per the germline V gene, CDR1 is SGHDT and CDR2 is YYEEEE. V gave up 5 bases and J gave up 0 bases, with 12 bases separating them.

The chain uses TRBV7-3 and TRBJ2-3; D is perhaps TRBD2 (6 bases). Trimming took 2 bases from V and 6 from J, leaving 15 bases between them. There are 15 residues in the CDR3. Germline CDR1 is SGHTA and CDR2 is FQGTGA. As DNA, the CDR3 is TGTGCCAGCAGCTTATTGGGGGGAGAGGCGGATACGCAGTATTTT. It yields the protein CASSLLGGEADTQYF.

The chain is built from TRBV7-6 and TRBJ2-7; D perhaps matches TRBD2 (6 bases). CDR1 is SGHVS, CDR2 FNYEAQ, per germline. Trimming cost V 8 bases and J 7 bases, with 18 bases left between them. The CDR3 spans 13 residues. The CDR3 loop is CASSGERYGEQYF. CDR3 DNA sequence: TGTGCCAGCTCGGGGGAGCGTTACGGGGAGCAGTACTTC. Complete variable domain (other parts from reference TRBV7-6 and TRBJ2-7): GAGVSQSPRYKVTKRGQDVALRCDPISGHVSLYWYRQALGQGPEFLTYFNYEAQQDKSGLPNDRFSAERPEGSISTLTIQRTEQRDSAMYRCASSGERYGEQYFGPGTRLTVT.